This T cell receptor beta chain appears in the sequencing data of a study of blood T cell repertoires in COVID-19. Across the whole study: Donors in the United States, Italy and Spain gave samples during acute or convalescent COVID-19.

Deletions cut 1 base from V and 9 bases from J, with 10 bases between. The CDR3 runs to 12 residues. This clone has a count of ten or more. Assay: immunoSEQ multiplex PCR; the TCRdb copy retains only in-frame clones and omits some. The sample comprises 150,000 to 200,000 clones, 75% to 90% of which are singletons, and around 8% rests with the top ten. The sample consisted of peripheral blood. The sequence derives from an older woman with acute or convalescent COVID-19. The chain is built from TRBV12-3 or TRBV12-4 and TRBJ2-7; D is perhaps TRBD1 (5 bases). The CDR3 bases are TGTGCCAGCAGTTTAGTTAGACAGTGGCAGTACTTC. Translating it yields CASSLVRQWQYF.